This T cell receptor beta chain was found in a study of T cells in Graves' hyperthyroidism and ophthalmopathy. Study results and caveats: Clonotypes that were expanded in thyroid above 0.001 mostly appeared in blood too.

Across 18 months, stable Graves' hyperthyroidism was marked by no progression to ophthalmopathy. PBMCs were sourced from approximately 10 ml fresh peripheral blood. RNA transcripts served as the template for amplifying TCR beta CDR3 regions. A set of HTBI primers served as the primers for a first-round RT-PCR of the TCR CDR3. Each CDR3 protein gets one entry after TCRdb re-called the multiplex PCR reads with MiXCR. The sample records roughly 700,000 distinct CDR3 sequences, 35% being singletons. Regarding this clonotype: Antigen unknown.

This CDR3 is 13 amino acids long. CDR1 MNHEY and CDR2 SVGEGT come from the germline V gene. V shed 5 bases and J shed 7 bases, with 14 bases lying between them. Sequenced sample: blood. The chain joins TRBV6-2 or TRBV6-3 to TRBJ1-2; D gene unclear. This TCR derives from a middle-aged woman with Graves' hyperthyroidism. CDR3 sequence: CASSALPDVGYTF. The CDR3 DNA sequence: TGTGCCAGCAGTGCCCTCCCCGACGTTGGCTACACCTTC.